This T cell receptor beta chain stems from a study of cytomegalovirus exposure and HLA in healthy donors. Study information: The roughly 110 validation repertoires were reported in a later analysis to have been generated on the same platform as the approximately 600 first-cohort repertoires.

The sample holds a few counts of this clone. As yet, its antigen is unknown. Between the trimmed V and J ends, which lost 6 bases and 6 bases, there was a span of 12 bases. Per the germline V gene, CDR1 is PRHDT and CDR2 is FYEKMQ (reference sequence). The CDR3 spans 13 residues. Study results and limitations: Rarity characterized most TCR sequences, yet some public TCRs appeared in many donors. In vitro, three CMV-associated chains proved specific for CMV antigens.

Method: immunoSEQ multiplex PCR; TCRdb's copy keeps in-frame clones and lacks some. The data show over 200,000 clones, roughly 89% seen once. Input material: PBMCs. This chain links TRBV13 with TRBJ1-5; D unresolved. This receptor was obtained from a woman between 18 and 29 years old in good health and CMV-seronegative. The CDR3: CASSFVGSQPQHF. The CDR3 region has the DNA TGTGCCAGCAGTTTTGTTGGGAGTCAGCCCCAGCATTTT.